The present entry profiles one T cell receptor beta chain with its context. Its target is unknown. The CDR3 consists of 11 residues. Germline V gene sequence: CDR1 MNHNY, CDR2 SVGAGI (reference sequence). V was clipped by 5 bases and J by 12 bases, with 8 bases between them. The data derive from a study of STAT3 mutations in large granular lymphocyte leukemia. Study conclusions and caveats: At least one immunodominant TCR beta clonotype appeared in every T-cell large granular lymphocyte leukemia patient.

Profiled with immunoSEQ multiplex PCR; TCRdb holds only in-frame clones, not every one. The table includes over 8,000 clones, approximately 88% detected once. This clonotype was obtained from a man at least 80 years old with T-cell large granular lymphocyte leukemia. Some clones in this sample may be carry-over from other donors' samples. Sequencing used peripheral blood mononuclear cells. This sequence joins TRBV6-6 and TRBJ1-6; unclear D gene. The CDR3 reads CASSAQRPLHF. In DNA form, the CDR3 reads TGTGCCAGCAGTGCCCAGCGACCCCTCCACTTT.